A selection of T cell receptor beta chains follows, all from one sample in a study of CD8+CD57+ T cells in acquired aplastic anemia. TCRdb called the reads again in MiXCR, with one record for every CDR3 protein. The sample yields over 200,000 distinct CDR3 sequences, around 63% seen once. Sample: sorted CD4+, CD8+, or CD8+CD57+ T cells (not recorded which) from PBMCs. Every receptor here comes from a human donor in good health. The CDR3 runs from the conserved cysteine through the conserved F or W. Fields, in order: D gene, clone size, J gene, CDR3 length, V gene, CDR3 DNA, CDR3 protein. The D gene is left open where the match is weak. Not all rows give a size; the values are once, few, many and, for expanded clones, a class.

-,-,TRBJ1-2,15,TRBV6-1,TGTGCCAGCAGTGAATACGGGGACAATCCGGTTGGCTACACCTTC,CASSEYGDNPVGYTF
-,-,TRBJ1-2,12,TRBV7-8,TGTGCCAGCAGCACCCACAGGGATGGCTACACCTTC,CASSTHRDGYTF
-,-,TRBJ2-1,14,TRBV27,TGTGCCAGCAGTTCCCGCCCGGGGAACAATGAGCAGTTCTTC,CASSSRPGNNEQFF
-,-,TRBJ1-4,15,TRBV20-1,TGCAGTGCTAGAGCTTCGGCAGGAGTTAATGAAAAACTGTTTTTT,CSARASAGVNEKLFF
TRBD1,-,TRBJ2-7,11,TRBV29-1,TGCAGCGGAGGACAGGGCTACGAGCAGTACTTC,CSGGQGYEQYF
-,-,TRBJ1-2,14,TRBV5-4,TGTGCCAGCATTCTGAGGGGGGGCGCCGATGGCTACACCTTC,CASILRGGADGYTF
-,-,TRBJ2-1,14,TRBV7-9,TGTGCCAGCAGCTTTAGTACCTCCTACAATGAGCAGTTCTTC,CASSFSTSYNEQFF
-,-,TRBJ2-1,14,TRBV4-3,TGCGCCAGCAGCCAAGGACGGGAATGGAATGAGCAGTTCTTC,CASSQGREWNEQFF
-,-,TRBJ2-3,12,TRBV7-9,TGTGCCAGCAGCTTGGTACAAGCTACGCAGTATTTT,CASSLVQATQYF
-,-,TRBJ2-1,15,TRBV7-8,TGTGCCAGCAGCCTCTCCGCCGGGACGGGAAATGAGCAGTTCTTC,CASSLSAGTGNEQFF
TRBD1,-,TRBJ1-1,15,TRBV13,TGTGCCAGCAGCCGGGACAGGGGGAAGAACACTGAAGCTTTCTTT,CASSRDRGKNTEAFF
-,-,TRBJ1-1,13,TRBV19,TGTGCCAGTAGTATGGGGGCGGCAACTGAAGCTTTCTTT,CASSMGAATEAFF
TRBD2,few,TRBJ2-1,16,TRBV9,TGTGCCAGCAGCGTAAAAACTAGCGGGCGAGACAATGAGCAGTTCTTC,CASSVKTSGRDNEQFF
TRBD2,few,TRBJ2-7,14,TRBV18,TGTGCCAGCTCACCCAATAGCGGGATCCGCGAGCAGTACTTC,CASSPNSGIREQYF
-,-,TRBJ1-1,16,TRBV7-9,TGTGCCAGCAGCCAAGTGGGACAAAAGGGAAACACTGAAGCTTTCTTT,CASSQVGQKGNTEAFF
-,few,TRBJ2-1,14,TRBV27,TGTGCCAGCGCAACCGGACTTATGAATAATGAGCAGTTCTTC,CASATGLMNNEQFF
-,-,TRBJ2-7,16,TRBV7-9,TGTGCCAGCAGCTGGGACCGGCAAGGATGGCCCAACGAGCAGTACTTC,CASSWDRQGWPNEQYF
TRBD2,many,TRBJ2-1,16,TRBV4-1,TGCGCCAGCAGCCGTCAGACTAGCGGGAAGAACAATGAGCAGTTCTTC,CASSRQTSGKNNEQFF
-,many,TRBJ2-7,14,TRBV28,TGTGCCAGCAGTTTGAACAGGGCCCCCTACGAGCAGTACTTC,CASSLNRAPYEQYF
-,-,TRBJ1-1,13,TRBV6-5,TGTGCCACTGCGGGCCAGCTGAACACTGAAGCTTTCTTT,CATAGQLNTEAFF
-,-,TRBJ2-5,14,TRBV2,TGTGCCAGCAGTGATTTTAGGGGCCGGGAGACCCAGTACTTC,CASSDFRGRETQYF
-,few,TRBJ1-5,12,TRBV10-3,TGTGCCATCAGTGAGTCGAGATTTCCCCAGCATTTT,CAISESRFPQHF
-,-,TRBJ1-5,18,TRBV6-5,TGTGCCAGCAGTCCAGATGGGACCGCAGCCTATAGCAATCAGCCCCAGCATTTT,CASSPDGTAAYSNQPQHF
-,-,TRBJ1-2,12,TRBV2,TGTGCCAGCTGTCCGTATTTCTATGGCTACACCTTC,CASCPYFYGYTF
-,-,TRBJ1-1,14,TRBV19,TGTGCCAGTAGTCAGAGGGGGTGGAACACTGAAGCTTTCTTT,CASSQRGWNTEAFF
TRBD2,many,TRBJ2-7,15,TRBV20-1,TGCAGTGCTAGTCTGGGTAGCGGGGGCTCCTACGAGCAGTACTTC,CSASLGSGGSYEQYF
-,few,TRBJ2-7,14,TRBV7-8,TGTGCCAGCAGTCGGGTAGCGAAGGGATACGAGCAGTACTTC,CASSRVAKGYEQYF
TRBD2,few,TRBJ2-7,13,TRBV9,TGTGCCAGCAGCGGAGCGGGGGGGCGCGAGCAGTACTTC,CASSGAGGREQYF
TRBD1,many,TRBJ2-3,15,TRBV5-6,TGTGCCAGCAGCTCGGGACAGGTTTTGAGAGATACGCAGTATTTT,CASSSGQVLRDTQYF
TRBD1,-,TRBJ1-1,16,TRBV7-6,TGTGCCAGCAGCTCAGAACAGACAGGGCAGAACACTGAAGCTTTCTTT,CASSSEQTGQNTEAFF
TRBD1,-,TRBJ1-6,14,TRBV7-3,TGTGCCAGCAGCTCCGGGACAGCGAATTCACCCCTCCACTTT,CASSSGTANSPLHF
TRBD1,many,TRBJ2-5,14,TRBV6-5,TGTGCCAGCAGCAGCGGGACAGGGTACGAGACCCAGTACTTC,CASSSGTGYETQYF
TRBD1,many,TRBJ2-7,15,TRBV18,TGTGCCAGCTCACCACGACAGGGCCCTCCCTACGAGCAGTACTTC,CASSPRQGPPYEQYF
TRBD2,-,TRBJ2-7,18,TRBV7-8,TGTGCCAGCAGCTTGTATTTTGGGACTAGCGGGTCTACCTACGAGCAGTACTTC,CASSLYFGTSGSTYEQYF
TRBD1,-,TRBJ2-3,14,TRBV15,TGTGCCACCAGCAGTAGGCAGGGGGCAGATACGCAGTATTTT,CATSSRQGADTQYF
-,many,TRBJ1-2,13,TRBV15,TGTGCCACCAGCAGAACAGTGAACTATGGCTACACCTTC,CATSRTVNYGYTF
TRBD1,-,TRBJ1-4,14,TRBV29-1,TGCAGCGTGGGGACAGATGGGTATAATGAAAAACTGTTTTTT,CSVGTDGYNEKLFF
-,-,TRBJ2-1,14,TRBV24-1,TGTGCCACCAGTGCCACTGACAGAGGGGATGAGCAGTTCTTC,CATSATDRGDEQFF
TRBD1,-,TRBJ2-5,11,TRBV6-6,TGTGCCAGCAGTCCTAGGACAGGGATTTCATTC,CASSPRTGISF
-,-,TRBJ2-7,12,TRBV12-3/TRBV12-4,TGTGCCAGCAGACCCGACTGGGGCGAGCAGTACTTC,CASRPDWGEQYF
TRBD1,many,TRBJ2-5,14,TRBV29-1,TGCAGCGTTGAAAAAGCGGACAGGGTAGAGACCCAGTACTTC,CSVEKADRVETQYF
-,many,TRBJ2-7,14,TRBV9,TGTGCCAGCAGCGTAGCAGACGTGACCTACGAGCAGTACTTC,CASSVADVTYEQYF
-,-,TRBJ1-1,11,TRBV24-1,TGTGCCACCAGTGAGATGCCTGAAGCTTTCTTT,CATSEMPEAFF
-,once,TRBJ1-4,16,TRBV7-9,TGTGCCAGCAGCTTAGCTCCAGGGGTCGTAAATGAAAAACTGTTTTTT,CASSLAPGVVNEKLFF
TRBD2,many,TRBJ2-3,17,TRBV5-1,TGCGCCAGCAGCTTGGATTTGGAGCGCGGGGGTCCAGATACGCAGTATTTT,CASSLDLERGGPDTQYF
-,-,TRBJ2-1,11,TRBV10-3,TGTGCCGCGGGCAACTACAATGAGCAGTTCTTC,CAAGNYNEQFF
-,-,TRBJ1-4,14,TRBV25-1,TGTGCCAGCAGTGAATCGGTGGAGAATGAAAAACTGTTTTTT,CASSESVENEKLFF
-,once,TRBJ2-2,16,TRBV10-3,TGTGCCATCAGTGAGCAGATTGCGGGAAGCACCGGGGAGCTGTTTTTT,CAISEQIAGSTGELFF
TRBD1,-,TRBJ2-7,15,TRBV7-9,TGTGCCAGCAGCTTAGCCGGGACAGGTACCTACGAGCAGTACTTC,CASSLAGTGTYEQYF
-,-,TRBJ2-7,14,TRBV2,TGTGCCAGCATAGACCCGGGAGAGACGGACGAGCAGTACTTC,CASIDPGETDEQYF
TRBD1,many,TRBJ2-1,14,TRBV6-4,TGTGCCAGCAGTGACTCGGGGACAGGGAGTGAGCAGTTCTTC,CASSDSGTGSEQFF
-,-,TRBJ2-1,14,TRBV5-1,TGCGCCAGCAGCGCGTACAGGGAGGCGCATGAGCAGTTCTTC,CASSAYREAHEQFF
TRBD2,-,TRBJ2-3,17,TRBV7-4,TGTGCCAGCAGCCTCCTGCCTCGGGACTACAGCACAGATACGCAGTATTTT,CASSLLPRDYSTDTQYF
-,-,TRBJ1-6,14,TRBV29-1,TGCAGCGTTGGATACGGGGGCAAGGGTTCACCCCTCCACTTT,CSVGYGGKGSPLHF
TRBD1,-,TRBJ1-2,14,TRBV7-2,TGTGCCAGCAGCCCGACCGGGACAGGGCGCGGCTACACCTTC,CASSPTGTGRGYTF
TRBD1,many,TRBJ1-1,15,TRBV28,TGTGCCAGCAGTTTATTTGTAGACCGACAGGGTGAAGCTTTCTTT,CASSLFVDRQGEAFF
-,-,TRBJ1-2,15,TRBV6-5,TGTGCCAGCAGTTACTCGGGACCCTGGGACTATGGCTACACCTTC,CASSYSGPWDYGYTF
-,-,TRBJ2-5,18,TRBV7-8,TGTGCCAACAGCTTATTCGAGGGGGAGGACTACTTTAAAGAGACCCAGTACTTC,CANSLFEGEDYFKETQYF
TRBD1,many,TRBJ2-7,16,TRBV6-6,TGTGCCAGCAGTCCACCCCCCGGACAGGCCGGGTACGAGCAGTACTTC,CASSPPPGQAGYEQYF